The T cell receptor beta chain under discussion was sequenced for a study of radiation and T cells in renal cell carcinoma. Study results and caveats: Top tumor clonotypes rose in blood 2 weeks post-radiation, then contracted.

Trimming cost V 7 bases and J 0 bases; bases outside gene matches: 9. Germline CDR1 reads LGHNA; CDR2 reads YSLEER. This CDR3 is built from 16 residues. This clone occurred once. Its antigen is as yet unknown. The time point: baseline pretreatment blood. As to treatment: 15 Gy SBRT to primary tumor, nephrectomy 4 weeks later. Sequencing used immunoSEQ multiplex PCR; TCRdb keeps in-frame clones, though not all of them. The profile shows 87,000 or so clones, 75% to 90% of them singletons. The receptor was isolated from a man over 45 with renal cell carcinoma. Sequencing was performed on blood, taken from a patient whose treatment included radiotherapy and nephrectomy. J is TRBJ1-1 and V is TRBV4-3; 9 bases are a match to TRBD1. The CDR3 region has the DNA TGCGCCAGCACCAGAGGGACAGGGATACTGAACACTGAAGCTTTCTTT. This encodes CASTRGTGILNTEAFF.